This entry is about one T cell receptor beta chain. Its cognate antigen is unknown. This sample stems from a study of CD8+CD57+ T cells in acquired aplastic anemia. Study details: Sorting CD4+ and CD8+ cells gave DNA averaging roughly 3.5 ug.

Both TCR beta VDJ combination and CDR3 sequence profiling were carried out. Genomic DNA was the template for this profiling. Via MiXCR, TCRdb re-called the reads, giving one row per CDR3 protein. The table records 100,000 to 150,000 distinct CDR3 sequences, approximately 41% of them present only once. General study points: Roughly 27 sequences, all CD8+ CDR3, were shared between patients and controls.

Individuals selected for sequencing had exhibited CD8+CD57+ cell expansion on flow cytometry. Severe acquired aplastic anemia was the diagnosis recorded for all patients. When blood sampling took place, the patients had received no therapy. This CDR3 has 14 residues. Germline V CDR1 and CDR2: SNHLY, FYNNEI. The V end lost 11 bases, the J end lost 4 bases, and 15 bases lay between the germline ends. V is TRBV2 and J is TRBJ1-6; a possible D gene is TRBD1 (6 bases). The TCR originated in a human donor with aplastic anemia. The sample consisted of sorted CD4+, CD8+, or CD8+CD57+ T cells (not recorded which) from PBMCs. Here the CDR3 DNA reads TGTGCCTCTCAAACAGGGACATATAATTCACCCCTCCACTTT. This sequence encodes CASQTGTYNSPLHF.